This entry lists 24 T cell receptor beta chains sequenced from one sample in a study of T cell repertoires in cytomegalovirus infection. TCRdb fed the reads into MiXCR, producing one record per CDR3 protein. The table has about a million distinct CDR3 sequences, roughly 30% seen once. These receptors' antigens are unknown. Sequenced here: cultured CD8+ T cells from PBMCs, sampled from culture after CMV antigen stimulation. These receptors were collected from a human donor in good health (CMV status not recorded). Some clones in this sample may be carry-over from other donors' samples.

This clonotype was counted at least ten times. At one boundary the junction diverges from the germline segment, which might be a read error. V and J are TRBV7-7 and TRBJ2-5; 11 bases align to TRBD2. This CDR3 spans 15 amino acids. Germline V gene lookup returns CDR1 SSHAT and CDR2 FNYEAQ (reference sequence). The CDR3 DNA is TGTGCTAGCAGCACGACTAGCGGGGCCTCGGAGACCCAGTACTTC. Its translation: CASSTTSGASETQYF.

The sample holds a few counts of this clonotype. This sequence joins TRBV29-1 and TRBJ1-2, with 10 nucleotides matching TRBD1. The V segment lost 4 bases and the J segment 6 bases; nucleotides outside the gene matches: 5. The CDR3 length is 13 residues. Germline CDR1 and CDR2: SQVTM and ANQGSEA. This CDR3 is CSVGQGASNGYTF. CDR3 DNA sequence: TGCAGCGTTGGACAGGGGGCGTCGAATGGCTACACCTTC.

The CDR3, as DNA: TGTGCCAGCAGTTTATCTGTCCGGGGTGATGGCTACACCTTC. Translation gives CASSLSVRGDGYTF. The genes are TRBV27 and TRBJ1-2; D is unresolved. Germline V gene lookup returns CDR1 MNHEY and CDR2 SMNVEV (reference sequence). There are 14 residues in the CDR3. The V end lost 0 bases, the J end lost 6 bases, and 11 bases lay between the germline ends.

The chain joins TRBV3-1 to TRBJ2-5; D could derive from TRBD1 or TRBD2 (5 bases each). The CDR3 has 14 amino acids. Trimming left V 3 bases short and J 7 bases short, with 15 bases between. Germline CDR1 LGHDT, CDR2 YNNKEL (reference sequence). The CDR3 DNA follows: TGTGCCAGCAGCCACCGGGACGTACGGGGGACCCAGTACTTC. It yields the protein CASSHRDVRGTQYF.

The sample holds one count of this clonotype. The germline gene is not matched at one end of the junction; a read error may be the cause. The CDR3 is CASSISQGAHNEQFF. The CDR3 DNA sequence: TGTGCTAGCAGCATATCACAGGGGGCCCACAATGAGCAGTTCTTC. The V gene is TRBV7-7, the J gene TRBJ2-1; 9 bases fit TRBD1. Looked up from germline, CDR1 is SSHAT and CDR2 is FNYEAQ (reference sequence). The CDR3 is 15 residues long.

At least ten counts were recorded for this clonotype. V gene TRBV20-1 combines with J gene TRBJ1-5; 9 positions agree with TRBD1. This CDR3 has 16 amino acids. The germline gives CDR1 DFQATT, CDR2 SNEGSKA (reference sequence). V shed 0 bases and J 8 bases; nucleotides not matched to a gene: 11. The CDR3 sequence: CSARETGGRSSEPQHF. CDR3 sequence (DNA): TGCAGTGCTAGAGAGACAGGGGGTCGTAGTAGTGAGCCCCAGCATTTT.

The table lists this clonotype with a few counts. The rearrangement links TRBV2 to TRBJ1-1, with 8 bases that match TRBD1. The J segment lost 0 bases and the V segment lost 2 bases, leaving 2 bases of the junction unmatched. Germline V gene lookup returns CDR1 SNHLY and CDR2 FYNNEI. This CDR3 contains 15 residues. CDR3 DNA: TGTGCCAGCAGTGAATCGACAGGGGTGAACACTGAAGCTTTCTTT. It yields the protein CASSESTGVNTEAFF.

This clonotype was counted many times. The chain uses TRBV7-6 and TRBJ2-3; tentative D call: TRBD1 (5 bases). Between the trimmed V and J ends, which lost 2 bases and 4 bases, there was a span of 13 bases. This CDR3 has 15 amino acids. Per the germline V gene, CDR1 is SGHVS and CDR2 is FNYEAQ. The CDR3 nucleotides read TGTGCCAGCAGCTTATACGCAGGGTTTGCAGATACGCAGTATTTT. Amino acids: CASSLYAGFADTQYF. The whole variable domain, remainder taken from reference TRBV7-6 and TRBJ2-3, is GAGVSQSPRYKVTKRGQDVALRCDPISGHVSLYWYRQALGQGPEFLTYFNYEAQQDKSGLPNDRFSAERPEGSISTLTIQRTEQRDSAMYRCASSLYAGFADTQYFGPGTRLTVL.

This clonotype occurred a few times. The rearrangement uses TRBV4-2 and TRBJ2-3; TRBD2 aligns across 7 bases. Germline loops: CDR1 LGHNA, CDR2 YNFKEQ. This CDR3 is 15 amino acids long. V gave up 4 bases and J gave up 5 bases; unmatched junction bases: 9. CDR3 residues: CASSPRLAPEDTQYF. The CDR3 DNA is TGTGCCAGCAGCCCCCGACTAGCTCCGGAAGATACGCAGTATTTT.

J is TRBJ2-1 and V is TRBV6-8; 11 bases match TRBD2. The CDR3 has 16 amino acids. Germline trimming cut 6 bases from V and 1 base from J; bases unmatched to any gene: 5. Germline-derived CDR1 and CDR2 are MNHGY and SAAAGT. The CDR3 DNA is TGTGCCAGCAGACTAGCGGGGGCCATATCCTACAATGAGCAGTTCTTC. Protein product: CASRLAGAISYNEQFF.

This chain uses TRBV7-9 with TRBJ2-7, with 8 bases lining up with TRBD2. Germline lookup yields CDR1 SEHNR and CDR2 FQNEAQ (reference sequence). The CDR3 has 17 amino acids. Trimming removed 1 base from V and 4 bases from J; junction bases left unmatched: 12. The CDR3: CASSLVAGTEEQYEQYV. The CDR3 DNA reads TGTGCCAGCAGCTTAGTAGCGGGGACGGAGGAACAATACGAGCAGTACGTC.

This clonotype was picked up many times. The chain has TRBV7-2 and TRBJ2-1; TRBD1 might be the D (6 bases). There are 15 residues in the CDR3. Germline CDR1 is SGHTA and CDR2 is FQGNSA. Trimming stripped 5 bases from V and 2 bases from J, with 13 bases between. Written as DNA, the CDR3 is TGTGCCAGCAGCCTACGGGACACCGCCTACAATGAGCAGTTCTTC. It is translated as CASSLRDTAYNEQFF.

This clonotype has only a few counts. Sequence at one end of the junction differs from germline and may be a read error. V and J are TRBV5-3 and TRBJ1-5; weak D call: TRBD1 (5 bases). TRBV5-3 is an ORF, and what it does is uncertain. CDR3 size: 13 residues. The chain's CDR3 is CASSLDIGQPQHF. The CDR3 DNA reads TGTGCCAGCAGCTTGGACATTGGGCAGCCCCAGCATTTT.

The rearrangement joins TRBV18 to TRBJ1-5; 7 positions agree with TRBD1. The CDR3 runs 14 residues. Germline V gene lookup returns CDR1 KGHSH and CDR2 LQKENI. The ends lost 0 bases at V and 5 bases at J; junction bases unmatched: 1. The chain's CDR3 is CASSPPRGDQPQHF. The DNA for the CDR3 is TGTGCCAGCTCACCACCCAGGGGGGATCAGCCCCAGCATTTT. The whole variable domain, remainder taken from reference TRBV18 and TRBJ1-5, is NAGVMQNPRHLVRRRGQEARLRCSPMKGHSHVYWYRQLPEEGLKFMVYLQKENIIDESGMPKERFSAEFPKEGPSILRIQQVVRGDSAAYFCASSPPRGDQPQHFGDGTRLSIL.

This clonotype was observed a handful of times. The chain recombines TRBV7-9 with TRBJ2-5, with D perhaps matching TRBD1 (5 bases). Germline V CDR1 and CDR2: SEHNR, FQNEAQ (reference sequence). V was pared by 4 bases and J by 5 bases, with 14 bases between. This CDR3 spans 14 amino acids. The CDR3: CASSSPGFRETQYF. The CDR3 bases are TGTGCCAGCAGCTCACCAGGGTTCCGGGAGACCCAGTACTTC.

The V gene is TRBV7-9, the J gene TRBJ1-2; 9 bases align to TRBD1. V gave up 5 bases and J gave up 4 bases; unmatched junction bases: 11. This CDR3 region has 16 residues. CDR1 is SEHNR, CDR2 FQNEAQ, per germline (reference sequence). This chain's CDR3 is CASSRPRGGQGYGYTF. The CDR3 DNA is TGTGCCAGCAGCCGCCCCCGGGGGGGACAGGGCTATGGCTACACCTTC.

This clonotype was detected a few times. V usage is TRBV6-1 and J usage is TRBJ2-7, with a tentative D call TRBD1 (6 bases). This CDR3 contains 17 residues. Germline values: CDR1 MNHNS, CDR2 SASEGT. The V end was cut by 3 bases, the J end by 2 bases, with 20 bases between. CDR3: CASSDGYGTHGTYEQYV. The CDR3 DNA reads TGTGCCAGCAGTGACGGATACGGGACACACGGTACCTACGAGCAGTACGTC.

The J gene is TRBJ1-1, the V gene TRBV7-6; 7 nucleotides agree with TRBD1. There are 17 residues in the CDR3. The germline CDR1 and CDR2 sequences are SGHVS and FNYEAQ. V was pared by 0 bases and J by 0 bases, with 7 bases of the junction left unmatched. CDR3 in DNA: TGTGCCAGCAGCTTAGCACTAGCAGGGGGTTTGAACACTGAAGCTTTCTTT. Amino acids: CASSLALAGGLNTEAFF.

The gene calls are TRBV15 and TRBJ1-1; D may be TRBD1 (6 bases). Germline CDR1 reads LNHNV; CDR2 reads YYDKDF (reference sequence). With 1 base removed from V and 4 bases from J, the gap between germline ends came to 10 bases. The CDR3 totals 14 residues. The CDR3 is CATSRARGLTEAFF. The CDR3 region has the DNA TGTGCCACCAGCAGAGCACGGGGGCTCACTGAAGCTTTCTTT.

This clonotype came up a few times. This rearrangement joins TRBV14 to TRBJ1-6; 9 bases agree with TRBD1. The trim removed 6 bases at V and 5 bases at J, leaving 8 bases unmatched. Germline V gene data show CDR1 as SGHDN and CDR2 as FVKESK. The CDR3 spans 16 residues. The CDR3 DNA is TGTGCCAGCAGGCCCACCGGGACAGGGAATAATTCACCCCTCCACTTT. This translates into CASRPTGTGNNSPLHF.

This clonotype showed up many times. The chain links TRBV7-9 to TRBJ1-6, with D tentatively TRBD1 (6 bases). Germline V gene sequence: CDR1 SEHNR, CDR2 FQNEAQ (reference sequence). V was cut by 2 bases and J by 8 bases, with 19 bases left in between. CDR3 length equals 17 residues. CDR3 nucleotide sequence: TGTGCCAGCAGCTTAAACCTTAGAACAGGGTTCGATTCACCCCTCCACTTT. Its translation: CASSLNLRTGFDSPLHF. The full variable domain, with the rest looked up from reference TRBV7-9 and TRBJ1-6, is DTGVSQNPRHKITKRGQNVTFRCDPISEHNRLYWYRQTLGQGPEFLTYFQNEAQLEKSRLLSDRFSAERPKGSFSTLEIQRTEQGDSAMYLCASSLNLRTGFDSPLHFGNGTRLTVT.

The rearrangement joins TRBV25-1 to TRBJ2-5; D ambiguous. V was shortened by 4 bases and J by 5 bases, with 14 bases between the two germline ends. From germline, CDR1 is MGHDK and CDR2 SYGVNS. The CDR3 runs 14 residues. Here the CDR3 reads CASSGPYSQETQYF. Here the CDR3 DNA reads TGTGCCAGCAGTGGGCCCTACTCGCAGGAGACCCAGTACTTC.

The sample holds a few counts of this clonotype. The chain combines TRBV12-3 or TRBV12-4 with TRBJ1-1; D is undetermined. This CDR3 is built from 16 residues. V was clipped by 4 bases and J by 0 bases, with 15 bases between them. The chain's CDR3 is CASSSHPRQVNTEAFF. CDR3 DNA: TGTGCCAGCAGTTCGCACCCACGGCAGGTGAACACTGAAGCTTTCTTT.

The chain uses TRBV7-9 and TRBJ2-1; 13 bases map to TRBD2. V was clipped by 4 bases and J by 8 bases; unmatched bases: 8. Germline V lookup: CDR1 SEHNR, CDR2 FQNEAQ (reference sequence). CDR3 size: 16 residues. The CDR3 bases are TGTGCCAGCAGCTCCATTACTAGCGGGGGGGAATATGAGCAGTTCTTC. Encoded protein: CASSSITSGGEYEQFF.